What follows are 11 T cell receptor beta chains derived from one specimen sequenced in a study of blood T cells in healthy people across ages. Next came a second PCR, run for about 6 to 12 cycles, which used a sample-barcoded 5' primer along with a J-beta primer mix. TCRdb reanalysed the 5' RACE reads using MiXCR and keeps one entry per CDR3 protein. The sample lists fewer than 2,000,000 distinct CDR3 sequences, about two fifths occurring once. The sample comprised blood. The receptors originated from a human donor in good health.

This rearrangement joins TRBV29-1 to TRBJ1-1, with D perhaps TRBD1 (5 bases). Germline V gene data show CDR1 as SQVTM and CDR2 as ANQGSEA. V was trimmed by 6 bases and J by 1 base, leaving 15 bases between them. This CDR3 contains 14 residues. The CDR3 here is CSVTRGKTNTEAFF. CDR3 DNA sequence: TGCAGCGTCACTCGGGGGAAAACGAACACTGAAGCTTTCTTT.

There are a few counts of this clonotype. This CDR3 reads CASSVGQNQPQHF. The CDR3 DNA sequence: TGTGCCAGCAGTGTGGGACAGAATCAGCCCCAGCATTTT. J is TRBJ1-5 and V is TRBV12-3 or TRBV12-4; 7 nucleotides match TRBD1. CDR3 length equals 13 residues. V gave up 5 bases and J gave up 4 bases; unmatched junction bases: 2.

This clonotype showed up just a few times. The rearrangement joins TRBV12-3 or TRBV12-4 to TRBJ2-7; no clear D. V gave up 8 bases and J gave up 2 bases, with 10 bases separating them. CDR3 length: 12 residues. The CDR3 loop reads CASGSGPYEQYF. For the CDR3, the DNA is TGTGCCAGCGGCAGTGGGCCCTACGAGCAGTACTTC.

The rearrangement links TRBV4-2 to TRBJ2-2; 11 bases are a match to TRBD2. This CDR3 comprises 18 residues. V was pared by 4 bases and J by 4 bases, with 11 bases of the junction left unmatched. Germline CDR1 is LGHNA and CDR2 is YNFKEQ. CDR3 region: CASSLTRGTSGTTGELFF. Here the CDR3 DNA reads TGTGCCAGCAGCCTAACCCGAGGGACTAGCGGTACCACCGGGGAGCTGTTTTTT.

In regard to this clonotype: It may be a read error: a sequence one base away is much more abundant. The rearrangement joins TRBV3-1 to TRBJ2-5, with D possibly TRBD2 on 5 matching bases. The V gene's germline CDR1 is LGHDT and CDR2 YNNKEL (reference sequence). Deletions cut 1 base from V and 11 bases from J, with 14 bases between. The CDR3 consists of 13 residues. The CDR3 DNA reads as TGTGCCAGCAGCCAAGCCCGAGGGTTCGGGCAGTACTTC. Translation gives CASSQARGFGQYF.

This chain joins TRBV7-2 and TRBJ2-1; D is uncertain. Trimming took off 0 bases at V and 2 bases at J, with 14 bases between the two ends. The CDR3 covers 17 residues. Germline CDR1 is SGHTA and CDR2 is FQGNSA. The CDR3 protein is CASSLAILGGPYNEQFF. The CDR3 DNA follows: TGTGCCAGCAGCTTAGCAATACTTGGCGGCCCCTACAATGAGCAGTTCTTC.

This clonotype was recorded once. The gene calls are TRBV6-5 and TRBJ1-1; D possibly corresponds to TRBD1 (6 bases). CDR1 and CDR2 (germline): MNHEY, SVGAGI. The CDR3 sequence is 15 residues long. V was cut by 2 bases and J by 6 bases, with 16 bases left in between. The CDR3 region is CASSYGSLGGAEAFF. The CDR3 DNA sequence: TGTGCCAGCAGTTACGGTAGCTTAGGGGGGGCTGAAGCTTTCTTT.

This clonotype has more than one count but fewer than ten. This sequence joins TRBV12-3 or TRBV12-4 and TRBJ1-3, with a tentative D call TRBD1 (5 bases). CDR3 length: 15 amino acids. Trimming cost V 6 bases and J 6 bases, with 18 bases left between them. The CDR3 DNA reads as TGTGCCAGCAGAGGGACCGACGCCCGCTTAAACACCATATATTTT. Amino acids: CASRGTDARLNTIYF.

This clonotype appeared a few times. The V call is TRBV13, the J call TRBJ2-3; 9 positions match TRBD2. The germline gives CDR1 PRHDT, CDR2 FYEKMQ (reference sequence). The CDR3 has 16 residues. J was trimmed by 6 bases and V by 0 bases; bases with no gene match: 7. The CDR3 region has the DNA TGTGCCAGCAGCTTAGGAGCGGGGGGCCCATCGGATACGCAGTATTTT. Its protein is CASSLGAGGPSDTQYF.

The chain is built from TRBV10-3 and TRBJ2-1, with 8 nucleotides matching TRBD1. The CDR3 runs to 14 residues. V lost 8 bases and J lost 6; bases outside the gene matches: 9. The germline gives CDR1 ENHRY, CDR2 SYGVKD. The chain's CDR3 is CAIGLGGQGNEQFF. As DNA, the CDR3 is TGTGCCATCGGACTCGGTGGACAGGGCAATGAGCAGTTCTTC.

The gene calls are TRBV11-2 and TRBJ2-1, with TRBD2 matching over 9 bases. The V gene's germline CDR1 is SGHAT and CDR2 FQNNGV. V shed 3 bases and J 2 bases; nucleotides not matched to a gene: 8. The CDR3 contains 17 residues. Here the CDR3 DNA reads TGTGCCAGCAGCTTCCACCCTAGCGGGGTAGCCTACAATGAGCAGTTCTTC. Translating gives CASSFHPSGVAYNEQFF. The full variable domain, completed using reference TRBV11-2 and TRBJ2-1, is EAGVAQSPRYKIIEKRQSVAFWCNPISGHATLYWYQQILGQGPKLLIQFQNNGVVDDSQLPKDRFSAERLKGVDSTLKIQPAKLEDSAVYLCASSFHPSGVAYNEQFFGPGTRLTVL.